The 3 T cell receptor beta chains in this list originate from one sample, sequenced in a study of control samples from healthy donors and cancer patients. This table comes from immunoSEQ multiplex PCR, and its TCRdb copy is limited to in-frame clones, with some not included. The sample holds approximately 59,000 clones; about 87% are singletons and the top ten take 9.5% to 15%. Sequenced input: PBMCs. The receptors were sampled from a woman aged 55-69 years with lung cancer.

The rearrangement links TRBV7-9 to TRBJ2-7, with 7 bases lining up with TRBD1. The J segment lost 3 bases and the V segment lost 1 base, leaving 3 bases of the junction unmatched. CDR1 is SEHNR, CDR2 FQNEAQ, per germline (reference sequence). The CDR3 sequence is 14 residues long. The CDR3 nucleotides are TGTGCCAGCAGCTTAGGAGGACAGGTCTACGAGCAGTACTTC. Its translation is CASSLGGQVYEQYF.

The rearrangement uses TRBV6-5 and TRBJ1-1; TRBD1 might be the D (5 bases). The germline CDR1 and CDR2 sequences are MNHEY and SVGAGI. There are 14 residues in the CDR3. The V end was cut by 7 bases, the J end by 6 bases, with 18 bases between. CDR3 DNA: TGTGCCAGCACCGAGGGACTCGGGCACGCTGAAGCTTTCTTT. Its translation: CASTEGLGHAEAFF.

With regard to this clone: This sample includes further DNA sequences coding for the same CDR3. The CDR3 is CASSLGAGNQETQYF. CDR3 DNA: TGTGCCAGCAGCCTCGGAGCGGGGAATCAAGAGACCCAGTACTTC. This chain links TRBV11-2 with TRBJ2-5, with 7 nucleotides matching TRBD2. V shed 5 bases and J 2 bases; nucleotides not matched to a gene: 8. The CDR3 is 15 amino acids. CDR1 and CDR2 (germline): SGHAT, FQNNGV.